This TCR beta chain was identified during a study of T cells in Graves' hyperthyroidism and ophthalmopathy (dated by TCRdb to 2018 to 2020). Study-wide context: Peripheral blood samples were taken at initial diagnosis, before any treatment was given. A discovery cohort of about a hundred patients, about 40 with Graves' ophthalmopathy and over 55 with stable Graves' hyperthyroidism, was used to find distinguishing TCR V-J signatures. An independent validation cohort of around 19 hyperthyroidism patients and approximately 16 patients who later progressed to ophthalmopathy tested prospective prediction of ophthalmopathy. For training and testing, the 100 patients in the discovery cohort were randomly divided in a 7:3 ratio. In about 6 Graves' hyperthyroidism patients, the study also compared T-cell repertoires from thyroid tissue with T-cell repertoires from blood. Once sampling was done, hyperthyroidism patients were given methimazole at a starting dose of 30 mg daily, whereas ophthalmopathy patients were given high-dose intravenous methylprednisolone. The paper reports TCR Vbeta CDR3 sequencing of about 140 peripheral blood samples: under 45 ophthalmopathy, roughly 74 hyperthyroidism and around 17 progressor patients.

Ophthalmopathy patients had moderately to severely active disease, with a Clinical Activity Score of 3 or more, a NOSPECS grade of 4 or more, and a disease duration of less than 3 months. Any patient with an uncontrolled infection, another autoimmune disease, pregnancy or lactation was excluded. Diagnoses relied on clinical symptoms, serum thyroxine and TRAb, thyroid ultrasound and orbital computed tomography. PBMCs were isolated from more than 8 ml of fresh peripheral blood by Ficoll-Paque density gradient centrifugation. Trizol reagent was used to extract total RNA, and RNA quality was then checked on an Agilent 2100 Bioanalyzer. Points the paper makes about the study in general: A 13 V-J signature model separated ophthalmopathy from stable hyperthyroidism, with about 90% sensitivity and 81.08% specificity in cross-validation and 80%/75% in testing. Sample size was not statistically predetermined, and investigators were not blinded to group allocation. Blood samples also contained most of the expanded thyroid clonotypes (frequency above 0.001), which suggests that blood repertoires may reflect thyroid immune responses. In validation, the model predicted progression to ophthalmopathy a median of about 6.8 months before onset, with roughly 70% sensitivity and roughly 73% specificity.

Amplification of TCR beta CDR3 regions was carried out from RNA transcripts. The TCR CDR3 was subjected to a first round of RT-PCR using the HTBI primer set and the Qiagen OneStep RT-PCR kit. A second multiplex PCR round built the libraries, followed by size selection and purification. Paired-end sequencing of the libraries was performed with 100 bp reads on an Illumina HiSeq2000. On the authors' methods: SOAPnuke was used to process the raw data, with reads discarded if the reads contained adapters or uncalled bases, had a mean Phred below 15, or lacked an exact constant-primer or identifier match. High-quality paired reads were merged using COPE v1.2.5, and each unique nucleotide sequence was defined as a clonotype. Clonotypes were aligned to IMGT TRBV, TRBD and TRBJ reference segments using MiTCR v1.1. Only V-J combinations with frequency above 0.0001, covering roughly 99% of repertoires, were analysed. A TCS score was defined as the ratio of F50 (clonal expansion) to E x V (chaos), with BLOSUM62-based TCRdist applied between CDR3 peptides within each V-J. Welch's t-statistics and random forest reduced 514 V-J features to under 15, which were used in a naive Bayes classifier (R e1071). The similarity between thyroid and blood repertoires was quantified using the Morisita-Horn index. The public reads were run again by TCRdb, first through fastp at Q25 and then through MiXCR, and only productive beta chains were kept. Identical CDR3 proteins give one entry, which carries the most common genes and DNA. TCRdb, rather than the study authors, made the V and J calls. A total of approximately 610,000 distinct CDR3 sequences appear in this sample, roughly 14% of them only once. 4% to 5.5% of the sample comes from the top ten.

The germline V gene encodes CDR1 MNHNS and CDR2 SASEGT. Unmatched junction bases come to 7, with V trimmed by 7 bases and J by 4 bases. From its cysteine to its phenylalanine, the CDR3 spans 16 amino acids. Only the CDR3 part of the read is kept: 48 bases, read in frame from the first base. With regard to this clonotype: Its antigen target is currently unknown. Nothing much larger sits one base from this clone, and base qualities are not available.

Recombination joined TRBV6-1 with TRBJ2-5; 15 middle bases align to TRBD2. The sequenced material came from blood. This clonotype originated in a woman between 40 and 50 years old with Graves' ophthalmopathy. The CDR3 protein sequence reads: CASTQGLAGGPETQYF. The DNA is TGTGCCAGCACCCAGGGACTAGCGGGAGGCCCAGAGACCCAGTACTTC.